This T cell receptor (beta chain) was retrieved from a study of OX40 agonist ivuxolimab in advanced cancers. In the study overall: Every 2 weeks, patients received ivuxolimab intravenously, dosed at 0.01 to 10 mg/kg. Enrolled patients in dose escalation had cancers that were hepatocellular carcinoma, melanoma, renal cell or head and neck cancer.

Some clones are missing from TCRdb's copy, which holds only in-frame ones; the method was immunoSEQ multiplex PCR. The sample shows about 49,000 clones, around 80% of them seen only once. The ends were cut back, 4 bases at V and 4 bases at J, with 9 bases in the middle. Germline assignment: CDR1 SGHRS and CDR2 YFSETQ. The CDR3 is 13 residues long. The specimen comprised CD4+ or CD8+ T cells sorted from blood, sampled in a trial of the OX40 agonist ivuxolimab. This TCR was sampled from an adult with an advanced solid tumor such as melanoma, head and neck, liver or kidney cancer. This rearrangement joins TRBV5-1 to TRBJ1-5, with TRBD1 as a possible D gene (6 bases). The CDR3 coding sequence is TGCGCCAGCAGCCTCACAGGGAATCAGCCCCAGCATTTT. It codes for CASSLTGNQPQHF.